These T cell receptor beta chains were read from a single sample in a study of T cell repertoires in cytomegalovirus infection. TCRdb itself ran the reads through MiXCR, one entry per CDR3 protein. The profile covers about 740,000 distinct CDR3 sequences, with under 40% appearing a single time and about 2.8% taken by the ten largest. Sample: PBMCs. These receptors were collected from a human donor in good health (CMV status not recorded). Some clones in this sample may be carry-over from other donors' samples. Each CDR3 is given with its conserved first and last residue. Fields, in order: V gene, D gene, clone size, J gene, CDR3 protein, CDR3 DNA. A D gene is named only where the DNA matches it firmly. Not all rows give a size; the values are once, few, many and, for expanded clones, a class.

>TRBV19|TRBD1|NA|TRBJ1-4
CASSQDRSTNEKLFF
TGTGCCAGTAGCCAGGACAGGTCAACTAATGAAAAACTGTTTTTT
>TRBV30|NA|NA|TRBJ1-2
CAWSVLGGGVGYTF
TGTGCCTGGAGTGTACTGGGGGGCGGCGTAGGCTACACCTTC
>TRBV11-2|NA|few|TRBJ1-1
CASTPRRPGAPRSTNTEAFF
TGTGCCAGCACCCCGCGTCGGCCAGGGGCCCCCAGGAGCACGAACACTGAAGCTTTCTTT
>TRBV20-1|TRBD1|many|TRBJ2-3
CSARGVTTLTGVGADTQYF
TGCAGTGCTAGAGGCGTCACAACCTTAACAGGGGTGGGAGCAGATACGCAGTATTTT
>TRBV19|NA|NA|TRBJ1-5
CASTVSDWNHQPQHF
TGTGCCAGTACGGTTTCGGATTGGAACCATCAGCCCCAGCATTTT
>TRBV12-3/TRBV12-4|NA|few|TRBJ1-2
CAGKKGTRTGYGYTF
TGTGCCGGAAAAAAGGGGACGCGAACTGGGTATGGCTACACCTTC
>TRBV25-1|NA|NA|TRBJ1-6
CASTRGYNSPLHF
TGTGCCAGCACCCGGGGCTATAATTCACCCCTCCACTTT
>TRBV6-6|NA|NA|TRBJ2-2
CASSAASRTWTNTGELFF
TGTGCCAGCAGTGCTGCTTCTCGAACCTGGACGAACACCGGGGAGCTGTTTTTT
>TRBV7-9|NA|many|TRBJ1-4
CASSPDSRNEKLFF
TGTGCCAGCAGCCCGGACAGCAGAAATGAAAAACTGTTTTTT
>TRBV7-6|TRBD1|many|TRBJ2-7
CASSLLGTGVLYEQYF
TGTGCCAGCAGCTTACTCGGGACAGGGGTATTGTACGAGCAGTACTTC
>TRBV5-1|NA|NA|TRBJ1-6
CASSLGRSGSYNSPLHF
TGCGCCAGCAGCTTGGGGAGATCCGGCTCCTATAATTCACCCCTCCACTTT
>TRBV28|NA|NA|TRBJ2-7
CASSFYGPYEQYF
TGTGCCAGCAGTTTCTATGGGCCTTACGAGCAGTACTTC
>TRBV12-3/TRBV12-4|TRBD1|few|TRBJ1-1
CASGRTGISNEAFF
TGTGCCAGCGGTCGGACAGGGATTAGCAATGAAGCTTTCTTT
>TRBV12-3/TRBV12-4|NA|few|TRBJ2-6
CASSPRVSFGANVLTF
TGTGCCAGCAGTCCCAGGGTGAGCTTCGGGGCCAACGTCCTGACTTTC
>TRBV4-2|NA|few|TRBJ1-1
CASSQAPGAGEAFF
TGTGCCAGCAGCCAAGCCCCAGGGGCCGGTGAAGCTTTCTTT
>TRBV12-5|TRBD1|NA|TRBJ2-7
CASGLRQGQKQYF
TGTGCTAGTGGCCTAAGACAGGGACAAAAGCAGTACTTC
>TRBV12-3/TRBV12-4|TRBD1|NA|TRBJ1-5
CACDAGQGQPQHF
TGTGCCTGTGATGCGGGACAGGGACAGCCCCAGCATTTT
>TRBV6-6|TRBD2|few|TRBJ2-5
CASSRDYETQYF
TGTGCCAGCAGTAGGGACTACGAGACCCAGTACTTC
>TRBV12-3/TRBV12-4|NA|NA|TRBJ2-2
CASSLEISNTGELFF
TGTGCCAGCAGTTTAGAGATCTCGAACACCGGGGAGCTGTTTTTT
>TRBV7-8|NA|few|TRBJ2-5
CASSARLIGETQYF
TGTGCCAGCAGCGCCCGGCTGATAGGAGAGACCCAGTACTTC
>TRBV5-8|TRBD2|NA|TRBJ2-7
CASSLAGTSGISYEQYF
TGTGCCAGCAGCTTGGCCGGGACTAGCGGGATCTCCTACGAGCAGTACTTC
>TRBV6-6|NA|few|TRBJ1-1
CASSYVAVGMNTEAFF
TGTGCCAGCAGTTACGTTGCGGTCGGCATGAACACTGAAGCTTTCTTT
>TRBV7-8|TRBD1|many|TRBJ2-2
CASTFGSGQGLFF
TGTGCCAGCACCTTCGGGTCGGGACAGGGGCTGTTTTTT
>TRBV29-1|TRBD1|NA|TRBJ2-7
CSVDRGPYEQYF
TGCAGCGTTGACAGGGGGCCCTACGAGCAGTACTTC
>TRBV5-5|NA|NA|TRBJ2-3
CASSLTSLGGTDTQYF
TGTGCCAGCAGCTTGACCTCTCTAGGGGGCACAGATACGCAGTATTTT
>TRBV24-1|NA|many|TRBJ2-1
CAAAGGPYNEQFF
TGTGCCGCCGCCGGCGGGCCCTACAATGAGCAGTTCTTC
>TRBV9|NA|NA|TRBJ2-1
CASSVERGREQFF
TGTGCCAGCAGCGTAGAGAGGGGCAGAGAGCAGTTCTTC
>TRBV6-6|NA|NA|TRBJ1-6
CASSNRADPSSPLHF
TGTGCCAGCAGCAACCGGGCCGACCCCAGCTCACCCCTCCACTTT
>TRBV27|TRBD1|NA|TRBJ2-1
CASSGARDSSYNEQFF
TGTGCCAGCAGCGGGGCCCGGGACAGCTCCTACAATGAGCAGTTCTTC
>TRBV2|TRBD2|NA|TRBJ2-3
CASRRETDTQYF
TGTGCCAGCAGGCGGGAGACAGATACGCAGTATTTT
>TRBV9|NA|NA|TRBJ2-7
CASSPTTVPYEQYF
TGTGCCAGCAGCCCTACTACTGTTCCCTACGAGCAGTACTTC
>TRBV28|TRBD2|NA|TRBJ2-3
CASRRWTSGGGDTQYF
TGTGCCAGCAGGCGTTGGACTAGCGGGGGGGGAGATACGCAGTATTTT
>TRBV7-6|NA|NA|TRBJ2-2
CASSLLRGNTGELFF
TGTGCCAGCAGCTTGCTCAGGGGCAACACCGGGGAGCTGTTTTTT
>TRBV28|NA|NA|TRBJ1-2
CASSFIFGFRGARGYTF
TGTGCCAGCAGTTTTATTTTTGGGTTTCGGGGGGCGAGAGGCTACACCTTC
>TRBV7-2|NA|few|TRBJ2-1
CASSSQVFSYNEQFF
TGTGCCAGCAGCAGTCAGGTTTTCTCCTACAATGAGCAGTTCTTC
>TRBV27|NA|NA|TRBJ1-5
CASSLYGIQNQPQHF
TGTGCCAGCAGTTTATATGGCATACAGAATCAGCCCCAGCATTTT
>TRBV27|NA|NA|TRBJ2-7
CASSFSNSYEQYF
TGTGCCAGCAGTTTTTCGAATTCCTACGAGCAGTACTTC